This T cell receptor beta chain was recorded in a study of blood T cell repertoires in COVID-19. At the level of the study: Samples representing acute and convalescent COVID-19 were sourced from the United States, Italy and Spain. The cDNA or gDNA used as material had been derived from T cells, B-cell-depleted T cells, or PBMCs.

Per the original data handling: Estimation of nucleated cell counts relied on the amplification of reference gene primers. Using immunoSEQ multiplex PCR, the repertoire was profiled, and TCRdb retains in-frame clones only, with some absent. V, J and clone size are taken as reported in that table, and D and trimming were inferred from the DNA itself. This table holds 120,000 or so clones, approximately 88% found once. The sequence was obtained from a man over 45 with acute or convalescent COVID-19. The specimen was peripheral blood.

The CDR3 bases are TGTGCCAGCAGCCTAAGGGGACTAGCGGGAGGGATCGAGCAGTACTTC. Encoded protein: CASSLRGLAGGIEQYF. The genes are TRBV7-8 and TRBJ2-7; 16 bases are shared with TRBD2. The ends lost 5 bases at V and 6 bases at J; junction bases unmatched: 7. In germline, CDR1 is SGHVS, CDR2 FQNEAQ. The CDR3 loop spans 16 amino acids.